This T cell receptor (beta chain) was observed in a study of T-cell reconstitution after alpha-beta-depleted transplantation in children. The TCRbeta library incorporated unique molecular identifiers. TCRdb reanalysed the PCR reads using MiXCR and keeps one entry per CDR3 protein. The sample holds approximately 640,000 distinct CDR3 sequences, around a sixth seen once. This CDR3 comprises 15 residues. V trimming: 7 bases; J trimming: 4 bases; junction bases outside the gene matches: 8. The sample in question was PBMCs from the stem cell graft donor, obtained from the stem cell graft. The clonotype comes from a human donor who donated a stem cell graft to a child with acute myeloid leukemia. The J gene is TRBJ2-1, the V gene TRBV12-3 or TRBV12-4, with 9 bases that match TRBD2. CDR3 region: CASTRTSATYNEQFF. In nucleotides, the CDR3 is TGTGCCAGCACCCGGACTAGCGCCACTTACAATGAGCAGTTCTTC.